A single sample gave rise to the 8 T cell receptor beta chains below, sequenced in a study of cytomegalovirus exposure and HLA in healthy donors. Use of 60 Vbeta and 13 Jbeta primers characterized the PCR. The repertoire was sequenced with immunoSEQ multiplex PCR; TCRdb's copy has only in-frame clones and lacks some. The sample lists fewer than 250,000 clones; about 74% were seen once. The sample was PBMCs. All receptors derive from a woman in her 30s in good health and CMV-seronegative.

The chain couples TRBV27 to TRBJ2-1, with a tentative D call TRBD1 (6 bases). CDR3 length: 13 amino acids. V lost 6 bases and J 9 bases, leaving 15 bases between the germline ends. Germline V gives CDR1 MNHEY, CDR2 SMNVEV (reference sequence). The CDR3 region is CASRIRTAGEQFF. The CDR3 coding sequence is TGTGCCAGCAGGATCCGGACAGCAGGTGAGCAGTTCTTC.

CDR3 protein: CASSRGSGGNTDTQYF. The CDR3 DNA sequence: TGTGCCAGCAGCCGGGGTAGCGGGGGAAACACAGATACGCAGTATTTT. This sequence joins TRBV5-4 and TRBJ2-3; 9 bases align to TRBD2. The CDR3 is 16 residues long. Germline-derived CDR1 and CDR2 are SGHNT and YYREEE (reference sequence). The V segment lost 4 bases and the J segment 2 bases; nucleotides outside the gene matches: 8.

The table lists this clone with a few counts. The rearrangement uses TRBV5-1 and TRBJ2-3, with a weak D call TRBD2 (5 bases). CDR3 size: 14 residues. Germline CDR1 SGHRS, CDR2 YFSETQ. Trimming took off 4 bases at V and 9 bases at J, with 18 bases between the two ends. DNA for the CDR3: TGCGCCAGCAGCCCAACCCTGATGACGGGGACGCAGTATTTT. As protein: CASSPTLMTGTQYF.

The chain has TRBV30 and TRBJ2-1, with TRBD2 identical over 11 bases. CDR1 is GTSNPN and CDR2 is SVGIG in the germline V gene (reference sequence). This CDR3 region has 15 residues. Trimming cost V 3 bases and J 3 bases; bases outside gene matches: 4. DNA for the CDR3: TGTGCCTGGAGGACCGGGACTAGCGGCTACAATGAGCAGTTCTTC. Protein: CAWRTGTSGYNEQFF.

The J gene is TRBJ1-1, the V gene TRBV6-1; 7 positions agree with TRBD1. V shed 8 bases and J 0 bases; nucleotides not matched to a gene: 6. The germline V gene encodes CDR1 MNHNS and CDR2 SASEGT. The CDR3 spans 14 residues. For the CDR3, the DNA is TGTGCCAGCTCAGAACAGGGGATGAACACTGAAGCTTTCTTT. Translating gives CASSEQGMNTEAFF.

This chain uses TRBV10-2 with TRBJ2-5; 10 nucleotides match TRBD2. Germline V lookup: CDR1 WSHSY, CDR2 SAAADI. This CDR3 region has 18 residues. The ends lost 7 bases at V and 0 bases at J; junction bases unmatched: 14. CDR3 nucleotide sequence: TGCGCCAGCAATCCCGGGACTAGCGCCCTCCCCCACCAAGAGACCCAGTACTTC. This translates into CASNPGTSALPHQETQYF.

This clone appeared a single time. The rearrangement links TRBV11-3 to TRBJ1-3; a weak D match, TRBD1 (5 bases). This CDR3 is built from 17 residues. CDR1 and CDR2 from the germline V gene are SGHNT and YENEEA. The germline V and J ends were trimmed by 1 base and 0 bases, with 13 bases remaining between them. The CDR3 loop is CASSLVRPGNSGNTIYF. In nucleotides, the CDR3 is TGTGCCAGCAGCTTAGTCCGCCCAGGGAACTCTGGAAACACCATATATTTT.

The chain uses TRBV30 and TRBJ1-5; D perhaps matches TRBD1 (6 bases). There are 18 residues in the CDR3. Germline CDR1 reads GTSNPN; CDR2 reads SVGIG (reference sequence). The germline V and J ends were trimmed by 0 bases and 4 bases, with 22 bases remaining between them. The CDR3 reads CAWSVLGLKQGMNQPQHF. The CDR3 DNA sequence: TGTGCCTGGAGTGTACTGGGACTAAAGCAGGGGATGAATCAGCCCCAGCATTTT.